This record covers a single T cell receptor beta chain. These data come from a study of blood T cell repertoires in COVID-19. As for the study in general: COVID-19 samples from acute and convalescent phases originated in the United States, Italy and Spain.

Trimming at V came to 6 bases and at J to 8 bases, leaving 12 bases not matched to a gene. CDR3 size: 14 residues. The V gene's germline CDR1 is MNHEY and CDR2 SVGAGI. The data were produced by immunoSEQ multiplex PCR, yet TCRdb's version contains in-frame clones alone and is incomplete. This table holds under 250,000 clones, roughly 83% found once. Sequencing used peripheral blood. The rearrangement joins TRBV6-5 to TRBJ1-2; 7 bases agree with TRBD1. The sequence was collected from a man aged 35 to 55 with acute or convalescent COVID-19. The CDR3, as DNA: TGTGCCAGCAGCATTACAGGGGTCCTGCGCGGCTACACCTTC. Translating it yields CASSITGVLRGYTF.